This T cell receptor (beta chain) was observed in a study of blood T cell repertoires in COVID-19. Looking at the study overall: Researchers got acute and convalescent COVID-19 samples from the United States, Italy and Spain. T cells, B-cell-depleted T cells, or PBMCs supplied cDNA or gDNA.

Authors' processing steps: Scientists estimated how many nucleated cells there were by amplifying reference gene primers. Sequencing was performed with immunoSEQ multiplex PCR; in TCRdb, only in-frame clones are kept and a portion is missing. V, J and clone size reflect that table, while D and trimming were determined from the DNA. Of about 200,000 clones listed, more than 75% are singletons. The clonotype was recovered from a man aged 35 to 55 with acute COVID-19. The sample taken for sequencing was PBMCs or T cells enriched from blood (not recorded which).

CDR3 sequence reads: CASSSRGKNSKNIQYF. The DNA of the CDR3 is TGTGCCAGCAGTTCCCGTGGTAAAAACTCCAAAAACATTCAGTACTTC. The V call is TRBV6-2 or TRBV6-3, the J call TRBJ2-4; unclear D gene. Germline CDR1 is MNHEY and CDR2 is SVGEGT. The CDR3 is 16 residues long. Trimming shortened V by 4 bases and J by 2 bases, and 15 bases separated the two germline ends.